Sequencing of this T cell receptor (beta chain) was carried out in a study of blood T cell repertoires in COVID-19 (dated by TCRdb to 2019 to 2021). Regarding the study in general: Samples covering the acute and convalescent phases of COVID-19 were provided by collaborators in the United States, Italy and Spain. Nearly every sample came with metadata listing a de-identified subject ID, COVID-19 status, age in years and sex. Where available, HLA class I and class II types were taken from metadata supplied by the sample provider and were not determined by assay-based typing. The dataset comprised deeply sampled blood TCRbeta repertoires from subjects exposed to, actively infected with, or recovered from COVID-19. The samples were drawn from two sources: the first 160 participants of the ongoing ImmuneRACE study, and 950 to 1,500 subjects contributed by 6 global collaborators. The material from the prospective study consisted of cDNA or gDNA derived from T cells, B-cell-depleted T cells, or PBMCs. The repertoires were released in a freely available public database intended as a resource for research on the immune response to SARS-CoV-2. Points the paper makes about the study in general: Clinical and demographic metadata were provided uncurated, with the amount varying by source and participant.

Deletion took 6 bases off V and 3 bases off J, with a span of 9 bases between the germline ends. From the germline V gene (reference sequence), CDR1 is LNHDA and CDR2 is SQIVND. Including the terminal cysteine and phenylalanine, the CDR3 comprises 13 residues. Of the read, only the CDR3 DNA is kept; its 39 bases are in frame from base 1. The immunoSEQ Assay, a bias-controlled multiplex PCR, was used to amplify TCRbeta CDR3 regions from genomic DNA. On the study's bioinformatics: Within the assay, amplification of reference gene primers was used to estimate how many nucleated cells each sample contained. Sequence reads were collapsed and filtered to measure the absolute abundance of every unique TCRbeta CDR3 rearrangement. Productive Simpson clonality was computed per sample as the square root of Simpson's diversity index over productive rearrangements. TCRdb limited this immuneACCESS table to in-frame rearrangements with V and J called. A share of clones is missing; checked studies link under half to unresolved V genes, and the rest is unexplained. V and J calls and clone size follow that table, whereas D and trimming were derived from the DNA. Recorded for this sample are approximately 160,000 clones; 90% of them occurred a single time. 0.53% of the sample rests with the top ten.

Whole blood was collected in K2EDTA tubes by collaborating institutions according to the institutions' own protocols. For TCRbeta analysis, collaborators shipped samples as frozen whole blood, isolated PBMCs, or DNA extracted from either of those sample types. This clone appeared once. The antigen it recognizes is unknown. Qualities for individual bases were not recorded, and no much larger clone is one base off. The chain is assembled from TRBV19 and TRBJ1-5, and TRBD1 may be the D gene, going by 5 matching bases. What was sequenced was peripheral blood. The TCR was taken from a man in his forties or fifties with acute or convalescent COVID-19. CDR3 sequence: CASSDSSNQPQHF. DNA sequence: TGTGCCAGTAGCGACAGTTCCAATCAGCCCCAGCATTTT.